This T cell receptor beta chain was profiled in a study of T-cell memory formation after mild COVID-19. Study-level findings and limits: A balance of CD4 and CD8 characterized clones contracting day 15 to 85, whereas later expanders leaned CD4+.

Constant-segment primers were used for 5'RACE, and the resulting TCR alpha and TCR beta cDNA libraries carried sample barcodes and UMIs. In TCRdb, the 5' RACE reads were re-called with MiXCR into one record per CDR3 protein. Of hundreds of thousands of distinct CDR3 sequences in the sample, less than 25% were seen once. For this clonotype: The antigen remains undetermined.

This CDR3 is 13 amino acids long. The germline V gene encodes CDR1 GTSNPN and CDR2 SVGIG (reference sequence). V dropped 3 bases and J dropped 10; count of bases not matched to a gene: 10. Material: PBMCs or a T cell subset sorted from them (not recorded which). The V and J genes are TRBV30 and TRBJ1-2; 8 bases fit TRBD1. The receptor was isolated from an adult woman who had mild COVID-19 (a few samples of this study predate the infection). Cell type and time point are not known. The CDR3 nucleotides read TGTGCCTGGAGACGACCGGGACAGGAATTCTACACCTTC. As protein: CAWRRPGQEFYTF.